These T cell receptor beta chains were read from a single sample in a study of early T cells in non-severe SARS-CoV-2 infection. TCRdb re-called the 5' RACE reads with MiXCR, one entry per CDR3 protein. The sample lists about 23,000 distinct CDR3 sequences; 5.3% were seen once. Material for sequencing was whole blood. The source of these receptors is an adult who was a healthcare worker with PCR-confirmed SARS-CoV-2 infection or an uninfected control (not recorded which). The conserved cysteine and the conserved F or W are not part of the CDR3 here. Rows give clone size only sometimes, using once, few, many, or a class for an expanded clone.

SVETELSYEQY	TRBV29-1	many	TRBJ2-7	11
ASRKPGGLFRENTEAF	TRBV27	many	TRBJ1-1	16
ASSPPTGYSYNEQF	TRBV6-2/TRBV6-3	.	TRBJ2-1	14
ASSLTVGTEAF	TRBV12-3/TRBV12-4	many	TRBJ1-1	11
ASRPSGSLGTDTQY	TRBV28	few	TRBJ2-3	14
ASSYEAWLNEQF	TRBV6-2/TRBV6-3	many	TRBJ2-1	12
ASSLEVVRGEGYEQY	TRBV11-2	many	TRBJ2-7	15
ASSLGYIGGNEKLF	TRBV7-9	many	TRBJ1-4	14
ASSPTGILYEQY	TRBV3-1	many	TRBJ2-7	12
ASSQDWGAQADTQY	TRBV4-1	.	TRBJ2-3	14
ASSATGNYGYT	TRBV11-2	many	TRBJ1-2	11
ASSPDLSSYNEQF	TRBV18	few	TRBJ2-1	13
ASSQEGTGGTDTQY	TRBV4-1	few	TRBJ2-3	14
AISGGGTAQETQY	TRBV10-3	.	TRBJ2-5	13
ASSYPGQVFSNQPQH	TRBV6-6	many	TRBJ1-5	15
ASSLYRFGSRFPYEQY	TRBV5-4	large	TRBJ2-7	16
ASSRTVNSGNTIY	TRBV5-1	many	TRBJ1-3	13
ASSLQGSSSGANVLT	TRBV4-3	many	TRBJ2-6	15
ASRRIPQETQY	TRBV27	few	TRBJ2-5	11
ASSLDKGYNYNEQF	TRBV7-2	many	TRBJ2-1	14
ASSFSTSGYQETQY	TRBV7-8	many	TRBJ2-5	14
ASTQGGLNEQF	TRBV6-5	many	TRBJ2-1	11
SAGTLNTGELF	TRBV29-1	many	TRBJ2-2	11
ASSLPAGDGGELF	TRBV7-9	many	TRBJ2-2	13
ATSDLGVGGSSYNEQF	TRBV24-1	many	TRBJ2-1	16
ASRPGSTDTQY	TRBV5-1	many	TRBJ2-3	11
ASSNGQNYGYT	TRBV6-2/TRBV6-3	many	TRBJ1-2	11
ASSQASRNEQF	TRBV4-3	many	TRBJ2-1	11
ASSLGTSANEQF	TRBV5-1	medium-sized	TRBJ2-1	12
SAGLAGKYNEQF	TRBV20-1	many	TRBJ2-1	12
ASSYGGTGAKNIQY	TRBV6-6	many	TRBJ2-4	14
ASGKGDKVFGEQF	TRBV12-3/TRBV12-4	few	TRBJ2-1	13
SARDVGTGIYGYT	TRBV20-1	large	TRBJ1-2	13
ASSRRTGGRGAKNIQY	TRBV4-1	.	TRBJ2-4	16
ASSSGLNTEAF	TRBV5-8	.	TRBJ1-1	11
ASSPSYTDTQY	TRBV7-2	few	TRBJ2-3	11
ASSLQGQTNTGEPF	TRBV5-1	few	TRBJ2-2	14
ATSGTSPNSRTQY	TRBV19	few	TRBJ2-5	13
SVEGGDLAGNEQF	TRBV29-1	many	TRBJ2-1	13
ASSLLTTSGRAAQY	TRBV7-9	few	TRBJ2-3	14
ASSVLAYNEQF	TRBV9	.	TRBJ2-1	11
ADHAWGHNEQF	TRBV28	many	TRBJ2-1	11
SVGSLGGRGNEQF	TRBV29-1	many	TRBJ2-1	13
SVRGGSAYNEQF	TRBV29-1	many	TRBJ2-1	12
ASSIPSRRVGDEQY	TRBV19	.	TRBJ2-7	14
ASSPGRSGAF	TRBV3-1	many	TRBJ1-1	10
SVKGLAQETQY	TRBV29-1	.	TRBJ2-5	11
ASSPRGNTEAF	TRBV12-3/TRBV12-4	many	TRBJ1-1	11
ASSLGPWDYSYEQY	TRBV12-3/TRBV12-4	few	TRBJ2-7	14
ASSPTGAYNEQF	TRBV18	many	TRBJ2-1	12
SAKPGPQGNEQF	TRBV20-1	many	TRBJ2-1	12
SASMEGAIPNQPQH	TRBV20-1	few	TRBJ1-5	14
ASSSSYEQY	TRBV12-3/TRBV12-4	many	TRBJ2-7	9
SAEPGPTNEKLF	TRBV20-1	many	TRBJ1-4	12
SASGTARGELF	TRBV20-1	many	TRBJ2-2	11
ASRADRNIYGYT	TRBV28	.	TRBJ1-2	12
ASSLYARPAYNEQF	TRBV5-6	many	TRBJ2-1	14
ASSRMEGQGVLGEQF	TRBV25-1	few	TRBJ2-1	15
ASSLRTGVDAF	TRBV27	many	TRBJ1-1	11